The 15 T cell receptor beta chains given below trace back to one sample, sequenced in a study of cytomegalovirus exposure and HLA in healthy donors. Primers for the PCR totalled 60 Vbeta and 13 Jbeta. Sequencing was performed with immunoSEQ multiplex PCR; in TCRdb, only in-frame clones are kept and a portion is missing. This table has some 150,000 clones, under 70% appearing once. The material sequenced was PBMCs. These TCRs come from a woman in her thirties in good health and CMV-seropositive.

The genes are TRBV19 and TRBJ1-1; unclear D gene. Trimming took off 6 bases at V and 0 bases at J, with 5 bases between the two ends. Looked up from germline, CDR1 is LNHDA and CDR2 is SQIVND (reference sequence). CDR3 length: 12 amino acids. Here the CDR3 reads CASRQVNTEAFF. CDR3 sequence (DNA): TGTGCCAGTAGACAAGTGAACACTGAAGCTTTCTTT.

The rearrangement joins TRBV5-4 to TRBJ1-6, with TRBD1 matching over 8 bases. Germline CDR1 SGHNT, CDR2 YYREEE (reference sequence). After removal of 4 bases from V and 7 bases from J, the junction contained 16 bases not matched to a gene. This CDR3 region has 18 residues. The DNA for the CDR3 is TGTGCCAGCAGCGCAGGGGGCTACGGTCTCCTAGGGAATTCACCCCTCCACTTT. This translates into CASSAGGYGLLGNSPLHF.

The CDR3 loop reads CASSEHPQVYNEQFF. In DNA form, the CDR3 reads TGTGCCAGCAGTGAACATCCCCAGGTGTACAATGAGCAGTTCTTC. The rearrangement uses TRBV2 and TRBJ2-1; D unclear. CDR3 size: 15 residues. Trimming cost V 2 bases and J 4 bases, with 12 bases left between them. Germline assignment: CDR1 SNHLY and CDR2 FYNNEI. The full variable domain, with the rest looked up from reference TRBV2 and TRBJ2-1, is EPEVTQTPSHQVTQMGQEVILRCVPISNHLYFYWYRQILGQKVEFLVSFYNNEISEKSEIFDDQFSVERPDGSNFTLKIRSTKLEDSAMYFCASSEHPQVYNEQFFGPGTRLTVL.

The chain recombines TRBV9 with TRBJ1-6; 7 bases map to TRBD1. Trimming cost V 3 bases and J 5 bases; bases outside gene matches: 5. CDR3 length equals 15 residues. The germline V gene encodes CDR1 SGDLS and CDR2 YYNGEE. The CDR3 is CASSGRTGNNSPLHF. The CDR3 DNA is TGTGCCAGCAGCGGGAGGACAGGCAATAATTCACCCCTCCACTTT.

The chain couples TRBV19 to TRBJ2-5; weak D call: TRBD2 (6 bases). Germline CDR1 reads LNHDA; CDR2 reads SQIVND (reference sequence). The CDR3 runs to 14 residues. V lost 5 bases, J lost 5 bases, and 15 bases lay in between. For the CDR3, the DNA is TGTGCCAGTAGTGCAACGGGAGCCGCGGAGACCCAGTACTTC. It yields the protein CASSATGAAETQYF.

The chain joins TRBV7-2 to TRBJ2-7, with TRBD2 identical over 11 bases. Germline-derived CDR1 and CDR2 are SGHTA and FQGNSA. V was pared by 4 bases and J by 1 base, with 3 bases of the junction left unmatched. The CDR3 extends over 15 amino acids. The CDR3 spells CASSSSGGSSYEQYF. In DNA, the CDR3 is TGTGCCAGCAGCTCTAGCGGGGGGTCGTCCTACGAGCAGTACTTC.

V usage is TRBV5-6 and J usage is TRBJ2-1; TRBD2 might be the D (5 bases). V was cut by 3 bases and J by 12 bases, with 13 bases left in between. This CDR3 spans 12 amino acids. Germline V CDR1 and CDR2: SGHDT, YYEEEE. DNA of the CDR3: TGTGCCAGCAGCTCCGAGGGATTTTCGCAGTTCTTC. As protein: CASSSEGFSQFF.

This chain uses TRBV30 with TRBJ2-6; a weak D match, TRBD2 (6 bases). The CDR3 is 16 residues long. Germline V gene sequence: CDR1 GTSNPN, CDR2 SVGIG (reference sequence). Trimming pared 3 bases from V and 0 bases from J, leaving 12 bases between. The CDR3 nucleotides are TGTGCCTGGAGCCACCGGAGGGTCTCTGGGGCCAACGTCCTGACTTTC. Encoded protein: CAWSHRRVSGANVLTF.

The J gene is TRBJ2-4, the V gene TRBV4-1; D may be TRBD2 (5 bases). The CDR3 loop spans 15 amino acids. The germline CDR1 and CDR2 sequences are MGHRA and YSYEKL. Trimming took 0 bases from V and 0 from J, leaving 6 bases between them. The CDR3 is CASSQEGLAKNIQYF. CDR3 DNA sequence: TGCGCCAGCAGCCAAGAAGGACTAGCCAAAAACATTCAGTACTTC.

The V call is TRBV2, the J call TRBJ2-7, with a weak D call TRBD2 (6 bases). Germline V gene data show CDR1 as SNHLY and CDR2 as FYNNEI. The ends were cut back, 4 bases at V and 3 bases at J, with 10 bases in the middle. The CDR3 length is 13 residues. The CDR3 loop is CASSVDYHYEQYF. As DNA, the CDR3 is TGTGCCAGCAGTGTGGACTACCACTACGAGCAGTACTTC.

This rearrangement joins TRBV11-2 to TRBJ1-1, with 8 bases matching TRBD1. This CDR3 is 13 amino acids long. With V trimmed by 0 bases and J by 10 bases, 4 bases remained unmatched. Germline lookup yields CDR1 SGHAT and CDR2 FQNNGV. CDR3 nucleotides: TGTGCCAGCAGCTTAGACCAGGGGGCGGGAGCTTTCTTT. Translation gives CASSLDQGAGAFF.

The chain carries TRBV7-2 and TRBJ2-7; maybe TRBD2 (5 bases). CDR1 is SGHTA and CDR2 is FQGNSA in the germline V gene. Trimming cost V 1 base and J 0 bases, with 10 bases left between them. This CDR3 is built from 15 residues. The CDR3 sequence: CASSLGLALSYEQYF. For the CDR3, the DNA is TGTGCCAGCAGCTTAGGCTTAGCGCTCTCCTACGAGCAGTACTTC.

The chain has TRBV29-1 and TRBJ2-5, with 7 bases matching TRBD1. Near its end, the DNA agrees better with TRBJ2-7, so the J call may be wrong. From germline, CDR1 is SQVTM and CDR2 ANQGSEA. CDR3 size: 15 residues. The CDR3 sequence is CSVEFLGTVSYEQYF. The CDR3 DNA is TGCAGCGTTGAATTCCTCGGGACAGTCTCCTACGAGCAGTACTTC.

This chain links TRBV5-1 with TRBJ2-3; possible D gene TRBD2, 7 bases. The ends were cut back, 4 bases at V and 5 bases at J, with 11 bases in the middle. This CDR3 contains 13 residues. Per the germline V gene, CDR1 is SGHRS and CDR2 is YFSETQ. CDR3 nucleotide sequence: TGCGCCAGCAGCGCGGGGGCGGGAGATACGCAGTATTTT. The encoded protein is CASSAGAGDTQYF.

This clone was detected a few times. The chain couples TRBV4-1 to TRBJ2-3, with 8 bases fitting TRBD2. Germline CDR1 reads MGHRA; CDR2 reads YSYEKL. The junction had 4 bases not matched to a gene; V was cut back by 4 bases and J by 4 bases. This CDR3 has 14 residues. CDR3 amino acids: CASSPGRGADTQYF. The CDR3 bases are TGCGCCAGCAGCCCGGGGCGGGGGGCAGATACGCAGTATTTT.